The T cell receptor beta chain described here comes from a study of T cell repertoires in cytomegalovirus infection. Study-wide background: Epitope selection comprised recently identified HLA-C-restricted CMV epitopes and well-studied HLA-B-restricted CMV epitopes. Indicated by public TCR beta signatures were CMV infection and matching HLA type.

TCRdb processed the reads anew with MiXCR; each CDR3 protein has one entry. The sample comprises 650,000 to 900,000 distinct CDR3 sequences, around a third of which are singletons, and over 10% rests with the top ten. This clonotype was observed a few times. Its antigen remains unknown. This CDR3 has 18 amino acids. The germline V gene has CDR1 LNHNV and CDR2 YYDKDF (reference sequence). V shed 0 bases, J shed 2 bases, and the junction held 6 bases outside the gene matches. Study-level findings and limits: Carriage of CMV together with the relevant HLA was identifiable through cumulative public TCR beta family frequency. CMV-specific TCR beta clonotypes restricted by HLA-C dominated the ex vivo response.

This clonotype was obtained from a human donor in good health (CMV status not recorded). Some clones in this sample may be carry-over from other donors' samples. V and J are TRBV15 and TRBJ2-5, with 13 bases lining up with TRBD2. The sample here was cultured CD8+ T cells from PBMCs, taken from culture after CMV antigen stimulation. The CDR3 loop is CATSRDLSTSGGQETQYF. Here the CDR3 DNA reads TGTGCCACCAGCAGAGATCTTTCGACTAGCGGGGGGCAAGAGACCCAGTACTTC.